The T cell receptor beta chain described here comes from a study of blood T cell repertoires in COVID-19. Measured with immunoSEQ multiplex PCR; TCRdb has only the in-frame clones, and not every one. The profile shows roughly 83,000 clones, approximately 86% of them singletons. V lost 1 base and J 0 bases, leaving 13 bases between the germline ends. Germline V gene sequence: CDR1 LGHDT, CDR2 YNNKEL (reference sequence). This CDR3 comprises 18 residues. This clone is a singleton in its sample. This receptor was obtained from an older man with active or convalescent COVID-19. The material sequenced was peripheral blood. The rearrangement links TRBV3-1 (or the pseudogene TRBV3-2) to TRBJ2-6, with D tentatively TRBD2 (5 bases). CDR3 DNA sequence: TGTGCCAGCAGCCAAGGAGTCGCAGGACTCTCTGGGGCCAACGTCCTGACTTTC. This codes for CASSQGVAGLSGANVLTF.